Below are 20 T cell receptor beta chains sequenced from a single sample in a study of blood T cells in healthy people across ages. A second PCR of roughly 6 to 12 cycles used a sample-barcoded 5' primer and a J-beta primer mix. TCRdb passed the 5' RACE reads through MiXCR, listing each CDR3 protein once. The repertoire holds 850,000 to 1,100,000 distinct CDR3 sequences, with 35% to 45% as singletons. The sequenced sample consisted of blood. The receptors derive from a man aged 18 to 35 in good health.

As for this clonotype: Being one base from a much bigger clone, this may be a read error. The V gene is TRBV5-1, the J gene TRBJ1-1, with D possibly being TRBD1 (5 bases). This CDR3 has 14 amino acids. V gave up 0 bases and J gave up 3 bases, with 9 bases separating them. From germline, CDR1 is SGHRS and CDR2 YFSETQ. The CDR3 bases are TGCGCCAGCAGCTTGGGGGACGGGGACACTGAAGCTTTCTTT. It specifies CASSLGDGDTEAFF.

This chain links TRBV6-2 or TRBV6-3 with TRBJ1-5; D possibly corresponds to TRBD1 (5 bases). Germline V gene lookup returns CDR1 MNHEY and CDR2 SVGEGT. The CDR3 has 14 residues. Trimming took 5 bases from V and 6 from J, leaving 14 bases between them. The CDR3 DNA reads as TGTGCCAGCAGTACAAGACAGTCGGGTCAGCCCCAGCATTTT. Translation gives CASSTRQSGQPQHF.

V is TRBV21-1 and J is TRBJ1-1. TRBV21-1 is shown as a pseudogene. The CDR3 runs to 16 residues. The CDR3 reads CASSKGRENFNTEAFF. CDR3 DNA: TGTGCCAGCAGCAAAGGGAGAGAGAATTTCAACACTGAAGCTTTCTTT.

The V and J genes are TRBV6-2 or TRBV6-3 and TRBJ2-5, with D tentatively TRBD1 (6 bases). The assigned J gene may be wrong: the sequence end matches TRBJ2-4 better. The CDR3 length is 15 residues. Germline CDR1 MNHEY, CDR2 SVGEGT. In DNA form, the CDR3 reads TGTGCCAGCAGTTACGGGACCGACAGGAAAAACATTCAGTACTTC. Its protein product is CASSYGTDRKNIQYF.

The J gene is TRBJ2-7, the V gene TRBV11-2; D possibly corresponds to TRBD2 (5 bases). V lost 0 bases and J 9 bases, leaving 15 bases between the germline ends. Germline lookup yields CDR1 SGHAT and CDR2 FQNNGV. This CDR3 has 14 residues. CDR3 sequence reads: CASSLEIRGKGQYF. In nucleotides, the CDR3 is TGTGCCAGCAGCTTAGAGATTCGGGGAAAGGGGCAGTACTTC.

This clonotype was found a few times. This chain's CDR3 is CASSLDPGRVEKLFF. DNA of the CDR3: TGTGCCAGCAGCTTAGATCCCGGGAGAGTTGAAAAACTGTTTTTT. V usage is TRBV7-2 and J usage is TRBJ1-4; D gene ambiguous. Germline assignment: CDR1 SGHTA and CDR2 FQGNSA. V lost 1 base to trimming and J lost 7 bases, with 13 bases between them. The CDR3 extends over 15 amino acids. Full variable domain (missing parts from reference TRBV7-2 and TRBJ1-4): GAGVSQSPSNKVTEKGKDVELRCDPISGHTALYWYRQSLGQGLEFLIYFQGNSAPDKSGLPSDRFSAERTGGSVSTLTIQRTQQEDSAVYLCASSLDPGRVEKLFFGSGTQLSVL.

The gene calls are TRBV10-3 and TRBJ2-1; TRBD1 might be the D (6 bases). The germline V gene has CDR1 ENHRY and CDR2 SYGVKD. The CDR3 is 16 amino acids. The germline V and J ends were trimmed by 6 bases and 7 bases, with 22 bases remaining between them. The CDR3 nucleotides are TGTGCCATCAGGGAGAAGGGGGACAACGGTGAGAATGAGCAGTTCTTC. This sequence encodes CAIREKGDNGENEQFF.

The rearrangement links TRBV3-1 to TRBJ2-3; TRBD1 might be the D (6 bases). V lost 0 bases, J lost 8 bases, and 6 bases lay in between. Germline values: CDR1 LGHDT, CDR2 YNNKEL (reference sequence). There are 12 residues in the CDR3. This chain's CDR3 is CASSQEGGTQYF. The CDR3 nucleotides are TGTGCCAGCAGCCAAGAAGGGGGTACGCAGTATTTT.

This rearrangement joins TRBV7-2 to TRBJ2-1, with 10 positions matching TRBD1. The CDR3 totals 16 residues. J gave up 5 bases and V 5 bases, and 9 bases lay outside the gene matches. From germline, CDR1 is SGHTA and CDR2 FQGNSA. Here the CDR3 reads CASSPPSGTGDNEQFF. CDR3 DNA: TGTGCCAGCAGCCCGCCTTCCGGGACAGGGGACAATGAGCAGTTCTTC.

This clonotype was observed once. The chain is built from TRBV20-1 and TRBJ2-3; 13 bases are a match to TRBD2. CDR3 size: 17 residues. Germline V lookup: CDR1 DFQATT, CDR2 SNEGSKA (reference sequence). Losses at the gene ends were 6 bases for V and 0 bases for J; bases not matched to a gene: 9. CDR3 sequence reads: CSARTSGGPPSTDTQYF. Written as DNA, the CDR3 is TGCAGTGCCCGGACTAGCGGGGGTCCTCCTAGCACAGATACGCAGTATTTT.

In its sample, this clonotype was seen a few times. The J gene is TRBJ2-1, the V gene TRBV20-1, with a weak D call TRBD2 (6 bases). The germline gives CDR1 DFQATT, CDR2 SNEGSKA (reference sequence). The germline V and J ends were trimmed by 0 bases and 4 bases, with 13 bases remaining between them. This CDR3 region has 15 residues. CDR3 sequence (DNA): TGCAGTGCTAGAGATAGGGGTGGGGGGTACAATGAGCAGTTCTTC. The encoded protein is CSARDRGGGYNEQFF.

This clonotype was recorded a few times. The chain joins TRBV7-2 to TRBJ1-4; D is uncertain. V was cut by 5 bases and J by 0 bases, with 10 bases left in between. Germline values: CDR1 SGHTA, CDR2 FQGNSA. This CDR3 is built from 15 residues. CDR3 sequence reads: CASSPERATNEKLFF. DNA of the CDR3: TGTGCCAGCAGCCCAGAGCGTGCAACTAATGAAAAACTGTTTTTT.

This clonotype was counted between two and nine times. The J gene is TRBJ1-6, the V gene TRBV20-1, with 11 positions matching TRBD1. The V and J ends lost 6 bases and 7 bases, in that order; junction bases with no gene match: 8. CDR3 length equals 15 residues. Germline V gene data show CDR1 as DFQATT and CDR2 as SNEGSKA (reference sequence). The CDR3 protein is CSARTGGAPNSPLHF. CDR3 DNA sequence: TGCAGTGCGAGGACAGGGGGCGCACCAAATTCACCCCTCCACTTT.

This clonotype appeared once. The chain uses TRBV6-5 and TRBJ2-3, with 8 bases identical to TRBD1. The CDR3 length is 15 residues. The V gene's germline CDR1 is MNHEY and CDR2 SVGAGI. V was pared by 2 bases and J by 4 bases, with 5 bases of the junction left unmatched. CDR3 protein: CASSYRQGISDTQYF. CDR3 sequence (DNA): TGTGCCAGCAGTTACCGACAGGGGATTTCAGATACGCAGTATTTT.

This chain uses TRBV7-7 with TRBJ1-4; tentative D call: TRBD1 (6 bases). CDR1 and CDR2 from the germline V gene are SSHAT and FNYEAQ (reference sequence). The CDR3 runs to 12 residues. V shed 5 bases and J shed 10 bases, with 11 bases lying between them. Here the CDR3 reads CASSTKGGKLFF. The CDR3 region has the DNA TGTGCCAGCAGCACTAAAGGGGGAAAACTGTTTTTT.

V usage is TRBV7-9 and J usage is TRBJ1-1; a weak D match, TRBD1 (6 bases). In germline, CDR1 is SEHNR, CDR2 FQNEAQ (reference sequence). This CDR3 region has 13 residues. V dropped 1 base and J dropped 6 bases, with 9 bases sitting between them. This CDR3 is CASSLEGGAEAFF. Written as DNA, the CDR3 is TGTGCCAGCAGCTTAGAGGGGGGCGCTGAAGCTTTCTTT.

This clonotype was counted a single time. The CDR3 region is CSASNAQETQYF. In DNA, the CDR3 is TGCAGTGCTAGTAATGCTCAAGAGACCCAGTACTTC. This chain uses TRBV20-1 with TRBJ2-5, with D unclear. Trimming shortened V by 3 bases and J by 2 bases, and 7 bases separated the two germline ends. CDR3 size: 12 residues. CDR1 and CDR2 (germline): DFQATT, SNEGSKA (reference sequence).

V and J are TRBV12-3 or TRBV12-4 and TRBJ1-1, with a weak D call TRBD1 (5 bases). This CDR3 is built from 15 residues. V was cut by 2 bases and J by 5 bases, with 15 bases left in between. For the CDR3, the DNA is TGTGCCAGCAGTTTATCCCCGCGGGGGACTACTGAAGCTTTCTTT. Translation gives CASSLSPRGTTEAFF.

V gene TRBV28 combines with J gene TRBJ2-5; the match to TRBD1 covers 7 bases. J lost 3 bases, V lost 1 base, and 14 bases had no gene match. The CDR3 runs to 18 residues. Looked up from germline, CDR1 is MDHEN and CDR2 is SYDVKM. The CDR3 region has the DNA TGTGCCAGCAGTTTATCCTGGGCCGAAGGGGGCCGAAAAGAGACCCAGTACTTC. Translation gives CASSLSWAEGGRKETQYF.

This chain uses TRBV20-1 with TRBJ1-5; 7 bases are a match to TRBD1. The CDR3 is 15 amino acids. Unmatched junction bases numbered 12, after V lost 3 bases and J lost 7 bases. Germline V lookup: CDR1 DFQATT, CDR2 SNEGSKA (reference sequence). The CDR3 DNA is TGCAGTGCTAGCCCACAGGGGAGTATCGGACAGCCCCAGCATTTT. Translation gives CSASPQGSIGQPQHF.